This TCR beta chain was identified during a study of cytomegalovirus exposure and HLA in healthy donors. It was with 60 Vbeta and 13 Jbeta primers that the PCR ran. Method: immunoSEQ multiplex PCR; TCRdb's copy keeps in-frame clones and lacks some. This table has 180,000 or so clones, 75% appearing once. This clone was recorded once. CDR3 size: 15 residues. Germline assignment: CDR1 SGHRS and CDR2 YFSETQ. The V gene lost 1 base and the J gene lost 2 bases, with 13 bases spanning the gap. The chain couples TRBV5-1 to TRBJ2-7, with D possibly being TRBD1 (6 bases). Sequenced sample: PBMCs. The clonotype originates from a woman aged 40 to 55 in good health and CMV-seropositive. The CDR3 DNA reads as TGCGCCAGCAGCTTGATTTTCGAGGGGGCCTACGAGCAGTACTTC. It encodes CASSLIFEGAYEQYF.